This TCR beta chain was documented in a study of molecular identifiers for immune sequencing clone quantification. Study-wide results and limits: Jurkat TCR RNA that was spiked in from one cell was reportedly detectable among 950,000 to 1,000,000 naive cells.

This clonotype came up many times. Its antigen is still unknown. TCRdb re-analysed the PCR reads in MiXCR, keeping a single row per CDR3 protein. This table holds 70,000 to 95,000 distinct CDR3 sequences, around a fifth found once. The CDR3 covers 14 residues. Germline V gene data show CDR1 as SEHNR and CDR2 as FQNEAQ (reference sequence). V was shortened by 1 base and J by 4 bases, with 11 bases between the two germline ends. Source material: naive CD8+ T cells from blood, with Jurkat cell RNA spiked in. Subset here: FACS-sorted CD8+CD4-CCR7+CD45RA+ naive T cells. This chain links TRBV7-9 with TRBJ2-7; tentatively, D is TRBD2 (5 bases). The receptor was derived from a human donor in good health. Some libraries in this study had Jurkat cell RNA spiked in. For the CDR3, the DNA is TGTGCCAGCAGCTTAGTATCGGACTTTTACGAGCAGTACTTC. It specifies CASSLVSDFYEQYF.